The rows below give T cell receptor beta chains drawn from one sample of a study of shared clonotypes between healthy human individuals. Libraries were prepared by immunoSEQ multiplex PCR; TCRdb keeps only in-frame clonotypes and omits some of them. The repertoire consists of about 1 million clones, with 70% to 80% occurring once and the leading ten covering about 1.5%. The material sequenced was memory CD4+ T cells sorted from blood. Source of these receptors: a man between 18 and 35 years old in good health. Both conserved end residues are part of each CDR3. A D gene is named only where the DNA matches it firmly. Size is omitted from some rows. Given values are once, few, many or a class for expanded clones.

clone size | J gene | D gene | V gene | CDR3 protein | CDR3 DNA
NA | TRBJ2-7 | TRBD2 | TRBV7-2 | CASSPSSGRTDEQYF | TGTGCCAGCAGCCCCTCTAGCGGGAGGACCGACGAGCAGTACTTC
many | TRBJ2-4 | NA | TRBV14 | CASSPSYRHLAKNIQYF | TGTGCCAGCAGCCCCTCCTATCGACACCTAGCCAAAAACATTCAGTACTTC
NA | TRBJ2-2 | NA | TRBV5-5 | CASSLSAGTNTGELFF | TGTGCCAGCAGCTTGAGCGCAGGGACGAACACCGGGGAGCTGTTTTTT
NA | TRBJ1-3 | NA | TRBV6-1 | CASSERVWGSGNTIYF | TGTGCCAGCAGTGAAAGGGTGTGGGGATCAGGAAACACCATATATTTT
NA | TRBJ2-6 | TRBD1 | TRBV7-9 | CASSSRTGPSSGANVLTF | TGTGCCAGCAGCTCTCGGACAGGGCCGAGCTCTGGGGCCAACGTCCTGACTTTC
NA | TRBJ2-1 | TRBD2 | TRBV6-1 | CASSEELAVNNEQFF | TGTGCCAGCAGTGAAGAACTAGCGGTTAACAATGAGCAGTTCTTC
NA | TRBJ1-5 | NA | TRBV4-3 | CASSQDLVVGQPQHF | TGCGCCAGCAGCCAAGATCTGGTGGTAGGTCAGCCCCAGCATTTT
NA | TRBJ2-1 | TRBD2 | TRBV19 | CASWGLAGRGSYNEQFF | TGTGCCAGTTGGGGACTAGCGGGGAGAGGCTCCTACAATGAGCAGTTCTTC
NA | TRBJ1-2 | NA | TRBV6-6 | CASSPLGGSYGYTF | TGTGCCAGCAGTCCCCTCGGGGGCTCCTATGGCTACACCTTC
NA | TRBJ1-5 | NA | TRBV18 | CASSTAGDGNQPQHF | TGTGCCAGCTCCACTGCAGGGGATGGGAATCAGCCCCAGCATTTT
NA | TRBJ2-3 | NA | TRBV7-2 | CASSSQSPSTQYF | TGTGCCAGCAGCTCCCAGAGTCCGAGCACGCAGTATTTT
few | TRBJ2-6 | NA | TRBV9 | CASSVGRSGANVLTF | TGTGCCAGCAGCGTGGGGAGATCTGGGGCCAACGTCCTGACTTTC
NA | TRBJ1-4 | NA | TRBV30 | CAWGTEGPLKGKLFF | TGTGCCTGGGGGACTGAGGGCCCTCTTAAAGGAAAACTGTTTTTT
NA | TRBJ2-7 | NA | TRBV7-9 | CASSLVRSAVDAYEQYF | TGTGCCAGCAGCTTAGTCAGGTCGGCAGTTGATGCCTACGAGCAGTACTTC
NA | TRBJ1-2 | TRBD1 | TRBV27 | CASSWGQGDYGYTF | TGTGCCAGCAGTTGGGGACAGGGCGACTATGGCTACACCTTC
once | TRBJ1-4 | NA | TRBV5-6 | CASSLGQEKLFF | TGTGCCAGCAGCTTGGGGCAGGAAAAACTGTTTTTT
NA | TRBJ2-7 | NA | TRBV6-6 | CASSYLDAYEQYF | TGTGCCAGCAGTTACTTGGATGCCTACGAGCAGTACTTC
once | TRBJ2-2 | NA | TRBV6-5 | CASSSAPMRVTGELFF | TGTGCCAGCAGTTCCGCCCCGATGCGGGTCACCGGGGAGCTGTTTTTT
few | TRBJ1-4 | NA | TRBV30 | CAWSAIPFRGTNEKLFF | TGTGCCTGGAGTGCAATTCCGTTCCGGGGGACTAATGAAAAACTGTTTTTT
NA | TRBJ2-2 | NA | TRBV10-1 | CARTPGELFF | TGCGCCAGGACCCCGGGGGAGCTGTTTTTT
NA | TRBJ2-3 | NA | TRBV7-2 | CASSLVSTSGDTQYF | TGTGCCAGCAGCTTAGTGTCGACTAGTGGCGATACGCAGTATTTT
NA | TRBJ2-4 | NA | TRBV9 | CASSPRTELAKNIQYF | TGTGCCAGCAGCCCCCGGACGGAACTAGCCAAAAACATTCAGTACTTC
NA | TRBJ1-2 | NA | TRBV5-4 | CASSLEGRGPDTANYGYTF | TGTGCCAGCAGCTTGGAAGGCCGAGGCCCAGACACTGCCAACTATGGCTACACCTTC
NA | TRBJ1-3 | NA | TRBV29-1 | CSVDQNLSGNTIYF | TGCAGCGTTGACCAGAACCTCTCTGGAAACACCATATATTTT
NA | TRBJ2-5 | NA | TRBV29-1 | CSVVGTSQETQYF | TGCAGCGTGGTTGGGACTTCTCAGGAGACCCAGTACTTC
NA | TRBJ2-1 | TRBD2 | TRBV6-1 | CASSEELLAGKFF | TGTGCCAGCAGTGAAGAGCTACTAGCGGGGAAGTTCTTC
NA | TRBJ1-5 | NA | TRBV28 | CASSPTGLSNQPQHF | TGTGCCAGCAGCCCTACAGGTCTCAGCAATCAGCCCCAGCATTTT
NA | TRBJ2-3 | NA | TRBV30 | CASGQRTDTQYF | TGTGCCTCCGGACAGCGCACAGATACGCAGTATTTT
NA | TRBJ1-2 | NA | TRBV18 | CASSPDENYGYTF | TGTGCCAGCTCACCGGACGAGAACTATGGCTACACCTTC
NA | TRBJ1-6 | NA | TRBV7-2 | CASSLDTWGSPLHF | TGTGCCAGCAGCTTAGACACGTGGGGTTCACCCCTCCACTTT
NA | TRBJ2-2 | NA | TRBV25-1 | CASSEWGDTGELFF | TGTGCCAGCAGTGAATGGGGTGACACCGGGGAGCTGTTTTTT
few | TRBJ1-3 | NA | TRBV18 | CASSPTGGNTIYF | TGTGCCAGCTCTCCAACGGGAGGAAACACCATATATTTT
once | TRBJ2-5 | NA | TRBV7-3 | CASSLTRVQETQYF | TGTGCCAGCAGCTTAACGAGAGTTCAAGAGACCCAGTACTTC
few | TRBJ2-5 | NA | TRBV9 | CASSVALQETQYF | TGTGCCAGCAGCGTAGCCTTACAAGAGACCCAGTACTTC
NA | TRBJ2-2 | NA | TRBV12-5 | CASGLDNTGELFF | TGTGCTAGTGGTTTGGATAACACCGGGGAGCTGTTTTTT
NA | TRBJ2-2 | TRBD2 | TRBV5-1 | CASSPGLAGGSGELFF | TGCGCCAGCAGCCCGGGACTAGCGGGAGGTTCAGGGGAGCTGTTTTTT
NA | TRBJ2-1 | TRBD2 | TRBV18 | CASSLAGNEQFF | TGTGCCAGCTCGCTAGCGGGGAATGAGCAGTTCTTC
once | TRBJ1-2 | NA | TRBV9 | CASSAYPGSLNGYTF | TGTGCCAGCAGCGCGTACCCTGGATCCCTCAATGGCTACACCTTC
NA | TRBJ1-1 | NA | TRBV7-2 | CASSRGPWAEAFF | TGTGCCAGCAGCCGGGGCCCATGGGCTGAAGCTTTCTTT
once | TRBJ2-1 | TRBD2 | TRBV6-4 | CASSEGTSGYNEQFF | TGTGCCAGCAGTGAAGGGACTAGCGGTTACAATGAGCAGTTCTTC
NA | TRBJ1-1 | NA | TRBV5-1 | CASADQGGNTEAFF | TGCGCCAGCGCCGACCAAGGGGGGAACACTGAAGCTTTCTTT
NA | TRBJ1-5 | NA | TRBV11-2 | CASSLGGPGQPQHF | TGTGCCAGCAGCTTAGGGGGCCCGGGGCAGCCCCAGCATTTT
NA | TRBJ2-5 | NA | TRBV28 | CASSLLGLEQYF | TGTGCCAGCAGTTTATTGGGTCTGGAGCAGTACTTC